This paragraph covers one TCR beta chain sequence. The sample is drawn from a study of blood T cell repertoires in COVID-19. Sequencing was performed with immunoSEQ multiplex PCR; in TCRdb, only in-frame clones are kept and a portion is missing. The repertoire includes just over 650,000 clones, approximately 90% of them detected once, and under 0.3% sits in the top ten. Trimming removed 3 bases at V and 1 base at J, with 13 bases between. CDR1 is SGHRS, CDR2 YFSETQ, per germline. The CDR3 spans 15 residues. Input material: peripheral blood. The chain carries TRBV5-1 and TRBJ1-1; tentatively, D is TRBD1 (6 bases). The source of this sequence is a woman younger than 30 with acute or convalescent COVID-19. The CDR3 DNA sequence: TGCGCCAGCAGCTCCACCATGACAGGGAACACTGAAGCTTTCTTT. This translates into CASSSTMTGNTEAFF.